This TCR beta chain was recorded in a study of T cell repertoires in ileal Crohn's disease. Study information: Patients had a median roughly 8-year disease duration, and less than 45% were active smokers.

Adults with ileal or ileocolonic Crohn's disease and an indication for resection were eligible. Assay used: immunoSEQ multiplex PCR; TCRdb lists only in-frame clones, some missing. The table records roughly 15,000 clones, about 80% of them present only once. The CDR3 contains 13 residues. The J segment lost 5 bases and the V segment lost 8 bases, leaving 6 bases of the junction unmatched. Germline CDR1 and CDR2: MNHEY and SMNVEV (reference sequence). The receptor was isolated from an adult with Crohn's disease. The material sequenced was ileal tissue. The V gene is TRBV27, the J gene TRBJ1-1, with 9 positions matching TRBD1. In DNA form, the CDR3 reads TGTGCCAGCGCCGGGACAGGGAAAACTGAAGCTTTCTTT. This sequence encodes CASAGTGKTEAFF.